The rows below give T cell receptor beta chains drawn from one sample of a study of T cell responses to AZD1222 COVID-19 vaccine. The protocol was immunoSEQ multiplex PCR, while the TCRdb copy is restricted to in-frame clones and leaves out a portion. The data hold approximately 80,000 clones, with approximately 85% observed a single time. The input for sequencing was peripheral blood, taken 28 days after the second AZD1222 dose. Receptor source: an adult who received the AZD1222 COVID-19 vaccine. Both conserved end residues are trimmed from each CDR3. The order of the fields is CDR3 protein, clone size, V gene. Only part of the rows carry a size: once, few, many, or a class if the clone is expanded.

CDR3 protein: ASSLGTGGRNSGANVLT; clone size: NA; V gene: TRBV19
CDR3 protein: ASSPGGGQAF; clone size: NA; V gene: TRBV9
CDR3 protein: ASDSTGNNEQF; clone size: medium-sized; V gene: TRBV11-2
CDR3 protein: ASKIPGQEYGYT; clone size: NA; V gene: TRBV2
CDR3 protein: ASSLKASYEQY; clone size: NA; V gene: TRBV27
CDR3 protein: ASSVDSWGNSPLH; clone size: NA; V gene: TRBV9
CDR3 protein: ASSPKAGGSSPLH; clone size: NA; V gene: TRBV3-1/TRBV3-2
CDR3 protein: AWERADSFNTEAF; clone size: NA; V gene: TRBV30
CDR3 protein: ASTQQEHQPQH; clone size: NA; V gene: TRBV2
CDR3 protein: ASSDRAFGAF; clone size: few; V gene: TRBV5-5
CDR3 protein: ASSHLTWGDTEAF; clone size: NA; V gene: TRBV4-3
CDR3 protein: ASSEEVGGIDEQF; clone size: NA; V gene: TRBV7-8
CDR3 protein: ASTWEGTEAF; clone size: NA; V gene: TRBV6-6
CDR3 protein: ASSPREFSYGYT; clone size: NA; V gene: TRBV18
CDR3 protein: ASSVAHRGNTDTQY; clone size: NA; V gene: TRBV9
CDR3 protein: ASSQAGTAEAF; clone size: NA; V gene: TRBV4-3
CDR3 protein: ASSLEVSYYGYT; clone size: NA; V gene: TRBV7-8
CDR3 protein: ASSTPGQGNSPLH; clone size: once; V gene: TRBV18
CDR3 protein: ASSERLAETQY; clone size: few; V gene: TRBV5-6
CDR3 protein: ASNDRATAKNIQY; clone size: NA; V gene: TRBV2
CDR3 protein: ASSLTANYEQY; clone size: NA; V gene: TRBV7-2
CDR3 protein: ASSLGRGDTQY; clone size: once; V gene: TRBV11-3
CDR3 protein: ASSLDRQGVYGYT; clone size: few; V gene: TRBV7-2
CDR3 protein: ASSSGGSYNEQF; clone size: NA; V gene: TRBV19
CDR3 protein: ATSDPPKNEQY; clone size: NA; V gene: TRBV24-1
CDR3 protein: ASSSRDRGREKY; clone size: once; V gene: TRBV5-4
CDR3 protein: ASSYSRGRVNEKLF; clone size: NA; V gene: TRBV6-5
CDR3 protein: AISEPDRGHEQY; clone size: NA; V gene: TRBV10-3
CDR3 protein: AWTTKDNRYRTGNQPQH; clone size: NA; V gene: TRBV30
CDR3 protein: ATSDGLITEAF; clone size: NA; V gene: TRBV24-1
CDR3 protein: ASSQDGIKDYGYT; clone size: NA; V gene: TRBV3-1/TRBV3-2
CDR3 protein: ASSIRGLSYEQY; clone size: NA; V gene: TRBV19